The next 25 T cell receptor beta chains were all read from a single sample in a study of early T cells in non-severe SARS-CoV-2 infection. From the 5' RACE reads, TCRdb called clonotypes with MiXCR, one entry per CDR3 protein. This sample has roughly 53,000 distinct CDR3 sequences, with around 9.3% found just once. The sequenced material came from whole blood. The origin of the receptors is an adult who was a healthcare worker with PCR-confirmed SARS-CoV-2 infection or an uninfected control (not recorded which).

In this sample, this clonotype turned up many times. The rearrangement uses TRBV6-6 and TRBJ2-7, with 10 nucleotides matching TRBD1. The germline CDR1 and CDR2 sequences are MNHNY and SVGAGI (reference sequence). With 7 bases clipped from V and 6 bases from J, the junction kept 3 bases outside the gene matches. The CDR3 has 12 amino acids. The CDR3 DNA reads TGTGCCAGCATCCGGGACAGGGGCGAGCAGTACTTC. Translated, it gives CASIRDRGEQYF.

This clonotype occurred a few times. The rearrangement joins TRBV18 to TRBJ2-3; 7 nucleotides align to TRBD2. Per germline, CDR1 KGHSH and CDR2 LQKENI. Trimming at V came to 2 bases and at J to 6 bases, leaving 14 bases not matched to a gene. This CDR3 region has 17 residues. The CDR3 DNA follows: TGTGCCAGCTCACCAATTCTAGCGGCCCTATTTACGGATACGCAGTATTTT. Its protein product is CASSPILAALFTDTQYF.

This clonotype came up many times. The chain links TRBV20-1 to TRBJ2-7; 10 bases line up with TRBD2. Germline V gene sequence: CDR1 DFQATT, CDR2 SNEGSKA (reference sequence). CDR3 size: 15 residues. The V gene end was trimmed by 0 bases and the J gene end by 3 bases; junction bases not matched to a gene: 5. The CDR3 nucleotides are TGCAGTGCTAGAGATATTGCTAGCGGGAGCTACGAGCAGTACTTC. Translated: CSARDIASGSYEQYF.

The rearrangement uses TRBV4-1 and TRBJ1-4; TRBD1 agrees at 8 bases. V was pared by 3 bases and J by 8 bases, with 5 bases of the junction left unmatched. Germline V gene lookup returns CDR1 MGHRA and CDR2 YSYEKL. This CDR3 spans 14 amino acids. CDR3 protein: CASSHRQGWEKLFF. In nucleotides, the CDR3 is TGCGCCAGCAGCCACAGACAGGGGTGGGAAAAACTGTTTTTT.

This clonotype was seen at least ten times. This chain joins TRBV7-9 and TRBJ2-3; 7 positions agree with TRBD1. CDR3 length: 14 amino acids. Germline V CDR1 and CDR2: SEHNR, FQNEAQ (reference sequence). V gave up 6 bases and J gave up 2 bases; unmatched junction bases: 5. Here the CDR3 DNA reads TGTGCCAGCAGGCTGGGACAGAACACAGATACGCAGTATTTT. Translated: CASRLGQNTDTQYF.

A note on this clonotype: At one of its ends the junction is not consistent with the germline gene, which may arise from a read error. The chain employs TRBV9 and TRBJ2-7, with D tentatively TRBD2 (6 bases). This CDR3 spans 11 amino acids. Germline V gene lookup returns CDR1 SGDLS and CDR2 YYNGEE. CDR3 in DNA: TGTGCCAGCAGCGAGGACGGGAGATTGGACTTC. Amino acids: CASSEDGRLDF. The full variable domain, with the rest looked up from reference TRBV9 and TRBJ2-7, is DSGVTQTPKHLITATGQRVTLRCSPRSGDLSVYWYQQSLDQGLQFLIQYYNGEERAKGNILERFSAQQFPDLHSELNLSSLELGDSALYFCASSEDGRLDFGPGTRLTVT.

On this clonotype: A much larger clone sits a single nucleotide away, making a read error possible. The chain recombines TRBV5-1 with TRBJ2-5, with unresolved D. From germline, CDR1 is SGHRS and CDR2 YFSETQ. Between the trimmed V and J ends, which lost 0 bases and 7 bases, there was a span of 10 bases. The length of the CDR3 is 13 residues. The CDR3 region has the DNA TGCGCCAGCAGCTTGGACCAGAAGGGGACCCAGTACTTC. It specifies CASSLDQKGTQYF.

This clonotype was seen a few times. The chain couples TRBV11-2 to TRBJ2-1, with 7 bases fitting TRBD2. Germline CDR1 and CDR2: SGHAT and FQNNGV. This CDR3 spans 15 amino acids. The trim removed 2 bases at V and 9 bases at J, leaving 10 bases unmatched. CDR3: CASSLLLASGGEQFF. For the CDR3, the DNA is TGTGCCAGCAGCTTACTACTAGCGTCTGGGGGTGAGCAGTTCTTC.

This clonotype was seen at least ten times. The J gene is TRBJ2-3, the V gene TRBV20-1, with D hard to call. V was cut by 2 bases and J by 3 bases, with 3 bases left in between. The germline V gene encodes CDR1 DFQATT and CDR2 SNEGSKA (reference sequence). CDR3 length: 11 residues. The CDR3: CSARMTDTQYF. For the CDR3, the DNA is TGCAGTGCTAGAATGACAGATACGCAGTATTTT.

The genes are TRBV5-1 and TRBJ2-6; D not resolved. CDR1 and CDR2 from the germline V gene are SGHRS and YFSETQ. Trimming took 2 bases from V and 4 from J, leaving 10 bases between them. The CDR3 covers 15 residues. The DNA of the CDR3 is TGCGCCAGCAGCTTAGTTGGGGTAGGGGCCAACGTCCTGACTTTC. Protein product: CASSLVGVGANVLTF.

This clonotype was seen ten or more times. This chain connects TRBV29-1 to TRBJ2-1; 10 bases fit TRBD1. The ends lost 7 bases at V and 8 bases at J; junction bases unmatched: 5. The CDR3 sequence is 12 residues long. Germline-derived CDR1 and CDR2 are SQVTM and ANQGSEA. The CDR3 nucleotides read TGCAGCGCCGCGACAGGGGGCTATGAGCAGTTCTTC. Residues: CSAATGGYEQFF.

In this sample, this clonotype turned up once. The missing conserved phenylalanine or tryptophan at the end of this CDR3 makes a read error likely. V usage is TRBV12-3 or TRBV12-4 and J usage is TRBJ2-1; D is unclear. Trimming took off 4 bases at V and 7 bases at J, with 14 bases between the two ends. The CDR3 extends over 14 amino acids. CDR3 in DNA: TGTGCCAGCAGTTACTTTGGGCAGGTGAATGAGCAGTTCTTA. This codes for CASSYFGQVNEQFL.

The gene calls are TRBV7-8 and TRBJ2-1; D uncertain. The V gene lost 3 bases and the J gene lost 1 base, with 16 bases spanning the gap. The CDR3 is made up of 17 amino acids. The V gene's germline CDR1 is SGHVS and CDR2 FQNEAQ. The CDR3: CASSFRRRGWSYNEQFF. For the CDR3, the DNA is TGTGCCAGCAGCTTCCGACGGAGAGGATGGTCCTACAATGAGCAGTTCTTC. The whole variable domain, filled in from reference TRBV7-8 and TRBJ2-1, reads GAGVSQSPRYKVAKRGQDVALRCDPISGHVSLFWYQQALGQGPEFLTYFQNEAQLDKSGLPSDRFFAERPEGSVSTLKIQRTQQEDSAVYLCASSFRRRGWSYNEQFFGPGTRLTVL.

The rearrangement joins TRBV11-2 to TRBJ2-5; 13 bases agree with TRBD2. This CDR3 is built from 15 residues. Germline CDR1 and CDR2: SGHAT and FQNNGV. V shed 5 bases, J shed 0 bases, and the junction held 0 bases outside the gene matches. As DNA, the CDR3 is TGTGCCAGCAGCACTAGCGGGGGGGACCAAGAGACCCAGTACTTC. Translated, it gives CASSTSGGDQETQYF.

V is TRBV29-1 and J is TRBJ2-1; 7 positions agree with TRBD2. The CDR3 loop spans 12 amino acids. Germline-derived CDR1 and CDR2 are SQVTM and ANQGSEA. The V gene end was trimmed by 7 bases and the J gene end by 6 bases; junction bases not matched to a gene: 6. The CDR3 coding sequence is TGCAGCGCTCGACTAGCCCGCAATGAGCAGTTCTTC. Translating it yields CSARLARNEQFF.

This clonotype was observed many times. This chain links TRBV20-1 with TRBJ2-2; D might be TRBD2 (8 bases). Trimming stripped 5 bases from V and 3 bases from J, with 16 bases between. The CDR3 is 15 residues long. The germline gives CDR1 DFQATT, CDR2 SNEGSKA (reference sequence). The CDR3 is CSARRGGTDTGELFF. In DNA, the CDR3 is TGCAGTGCTCGCCGGGGGGGGACAGACACCGGGGAGCTGTTTTTT.

The chain is built from TRBV27 and TRBJ2-1; the D is unclear. This CDR3 is built from 15 residues. V lost 4 bases and J lost 3, with 13 bases in between. Germline V gene data show CDR1 as MNHEY and CDR2 as SMNVEV (reference sequence). CDR3 amino acids: CASSYWPPLYNEQFF. CDR3 nucleotides: TGTGCCAGCAGTTATTGGCCCCCGCTCTACAATGAGCAGTTCTTC.

This clonotype has at least ten counts. This rearrangement joins TRBV29-1 to TRBJ1-1; tentatively, D is TRBD1 (6 bases). V gave up 2 bases and J gave up 2 bases, with 9 bases separating them. CDR1 SQVTM and CDR2 ANQGSEA come from the germline V gene. The CDR3 contains 13 residues. As DNA, the CDR3 is TGCAGCGTTGAACCGACAGGAAACACTGAAGCTTTCTTT. Amino acid sequence: CSVEPTGNTEAFF.

The chain recombines TRBV29-1 with TRBJ2-2; perhaps TRBD2 as D (5 bases). Germline CDR1 and CDR2: SQVTM and ANQGSEA. V was shortened by 5 bases and J by 0 bases, with 13 bases between the two germline ends. The CDR3 sequence is 15 residues long. CDR3 DNA: TGCAGCGTTTTGGAGGCATCCTCGAACACCGGGGAGCTGTTTTTT. This codes for CSVLEASSNTGELFF.

The V call is TRBV3-1, the J call TRBJ2-3; D is perhaps TRBD1 (5 bases). There are 13 residues in the CDR3. CDR1 is LGHDT and CDR2 is YNNKEL in the germline V gene (reference sequence). V dropped 3 bases and J dropped 5 bases, with 9 bases sitting between them. CDR3: CASSQQGGDTQYF. In nucleotides, the CDR3 is TGTGCCAGCAGCCAGCAGGGTGGAGATACGCAGTATTTT.

The V and J genes are TRBV5-1 and TRBJ1-5; D gene uncertain. Trimming pared 1 base from V and 4 bases from J, leaving 12 bases between. The CDR3 sequence is 15 residues long. CDR1 is SGHRS and CDR2 is YFSETQ in the germline V gene. CDR3 sequence: CASSLSAAENQPQHF. The CDR3 coding sequence is TGCGCCAGCAGCTTGAGTGCGGCAGAGAATCAGCCCCAGCATTTT.

The genes are TRBV6-5 and TRBJ2-7, with 7 bases lining up with TRBD2. Germline values: CDR1 MNHEY, CDR2 SVGAGI. V trimming: 6 bases; J trimming: 7 bases; junction bases outside the gene matches: 12. The CDR3 covers 14 residues. The CDR3 sequence: CASSLLASVREQYF. The DNA of the CDR3 is TGTGCCAGCAGCTTACTAGCGTCTGTACGGGAGCAGTACTTC.

The J gene is TRBJ2-1, the V gene TRBV30; TRBD2 matches at 8 bases. The germline gives CDR1 GTSNPN, CDR2 SVGIG (reference sequence). J lost 1 base, V lost 5 bases, and 31 bases had no gene match. CDR3 length: 23 residues. CDR3 amino acids: CAWAPGTRGGLAGSLASYNEQFF. In DNA, the CDR3 is TGTGCCTGGGCCCCCGGTACAAGGGGCGGACTAGCCGGGAGCTTAGCTTCCTACAATGAGCAGTTCTTC.

This clonotype has ten or more counts. CDR3 in amino acids: CASSQEHVRETQYF. As DNA, the CDR3 is TGCGCCAGCAGCCAAGAACACGTTAGAGAGACCCAGTACTTC. The V gene is TRBV4-3, the J gene TRBJ2-5, with no clear D. The CDR3 sequence is 14 residues long. The V gene's germline CDR1 is LGHNA and CDR2 YSLEER. Trimming cost V 0 bases and J 4 bases, with 9 bases left between them.

J is TRBJ1-4 and V is TRBV29-1; possibly TRBD1 for D (5 bases). The CDR3 has 14 residues. Per the germline V gene, CDR1 is SQVTM and CDR2 is ANQGSEA. V gave up 7 bases and J gave up 5 bases, with 17 bases separating them. CDR3 nucleotides: TGCAGCGCGATCCGGGGGGGGAAGAATGAAAAACTGTTTTTT. Translated: CSAIRGGKNEKLFF.